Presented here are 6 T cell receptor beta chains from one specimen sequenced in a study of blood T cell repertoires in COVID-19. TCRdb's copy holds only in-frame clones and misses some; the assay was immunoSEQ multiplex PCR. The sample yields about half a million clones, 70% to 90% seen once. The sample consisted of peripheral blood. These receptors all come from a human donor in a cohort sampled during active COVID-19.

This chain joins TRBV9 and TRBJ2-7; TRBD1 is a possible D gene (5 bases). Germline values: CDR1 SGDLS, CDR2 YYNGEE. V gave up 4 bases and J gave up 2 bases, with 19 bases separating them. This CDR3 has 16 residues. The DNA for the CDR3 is TGTGCCAGCAGCAGATCAGGTCAGGGTCTCACCTACGAGCAGTACTTC. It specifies CASSRSGQGLTYEQYF.

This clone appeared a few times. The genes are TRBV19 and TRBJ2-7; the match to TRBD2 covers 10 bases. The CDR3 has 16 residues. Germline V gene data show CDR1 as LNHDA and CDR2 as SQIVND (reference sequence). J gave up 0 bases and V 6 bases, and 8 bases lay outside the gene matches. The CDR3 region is CASRSTSGESSYEQYF. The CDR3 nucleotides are TGTGCCAGTAGGTCTACTAGCGGGGAAAGCTCCTACGAGCAGTACTTC. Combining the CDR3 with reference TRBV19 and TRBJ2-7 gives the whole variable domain DGGITQSPKYLFRKEGQNVTLSCEQNLNHDAMYWYRQDPGQGLRLIYYSQIVNDFQKGDIAEGYSVSREKKESFPLTVTSAQKNPTAFYLCASRSTSGESSYEQYFGPGTRLTVT.

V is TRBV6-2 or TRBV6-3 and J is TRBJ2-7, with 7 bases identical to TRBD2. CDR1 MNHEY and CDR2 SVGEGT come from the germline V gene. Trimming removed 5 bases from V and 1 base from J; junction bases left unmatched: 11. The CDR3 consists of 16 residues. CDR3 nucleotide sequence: TGTGCCAGCAGTCGCAGTCGTGGACTAGGGTCCTACGAGCAGTACTTC. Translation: CASSRSRGLGSYEQYF.

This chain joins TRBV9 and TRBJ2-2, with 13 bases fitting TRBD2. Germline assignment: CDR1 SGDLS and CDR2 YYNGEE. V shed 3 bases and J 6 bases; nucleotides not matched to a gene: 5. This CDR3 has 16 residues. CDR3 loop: CASSGTSGSSAGELFF. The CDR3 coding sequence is TGTGCCAGCAGCGGGACTAGCGGGAGTTCCGCCGGGGAGCTGTTTTTT.

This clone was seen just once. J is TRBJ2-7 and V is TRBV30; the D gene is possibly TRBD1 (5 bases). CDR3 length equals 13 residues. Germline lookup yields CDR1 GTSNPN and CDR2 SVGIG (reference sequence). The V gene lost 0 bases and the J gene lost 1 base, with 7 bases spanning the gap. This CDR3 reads CAWSVDSSYEQYF. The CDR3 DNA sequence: TGTGCCTGGAGTGTAGACAGTTCCTACGAGCAGTACTTC.

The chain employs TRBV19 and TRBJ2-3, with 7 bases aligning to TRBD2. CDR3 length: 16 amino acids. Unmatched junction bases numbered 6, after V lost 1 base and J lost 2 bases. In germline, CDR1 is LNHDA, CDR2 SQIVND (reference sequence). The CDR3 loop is CASSIAGRENTDTQYF. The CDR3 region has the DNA TGTGCCAGTAGTATAGCCGGGCGGGAGAACACAGATACGCAGTATTTT.